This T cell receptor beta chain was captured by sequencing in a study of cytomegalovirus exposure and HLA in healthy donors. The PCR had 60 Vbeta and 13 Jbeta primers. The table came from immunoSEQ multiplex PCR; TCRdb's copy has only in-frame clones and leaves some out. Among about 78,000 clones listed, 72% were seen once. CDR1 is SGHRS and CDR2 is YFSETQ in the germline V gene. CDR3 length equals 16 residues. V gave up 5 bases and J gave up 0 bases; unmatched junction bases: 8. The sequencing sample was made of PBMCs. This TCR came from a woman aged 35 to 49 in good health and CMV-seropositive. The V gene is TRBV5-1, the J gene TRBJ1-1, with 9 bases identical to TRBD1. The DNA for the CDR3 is TGCGCCAGCAGTTTCCGGGACAGGGTTATGAACACTGAAGCTTTCTTT. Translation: CASSFRDRVMNTEAFF. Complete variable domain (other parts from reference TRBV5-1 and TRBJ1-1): KAGVTQTPRYLIKTRGQQVTLSCSPISGHRSVSWYQQTPGQGLQFLFEYFSETQRNKGNFPGRFSGRQFSNSRSEMNVSTLELGDSALYLCASSFRDRVMNTEAFFGQGTRLTVV.